Listed below are T cell receptor beta chains from one sample, sequenced in a study of blood T cells in healthy people across ages. In TCRdb, the 5' RACE reads were re-called with MiXCR into one record per CDR3 protein. The data show under 1,000,000 distinct CDR3 sequences, about 46% seen once. What was sequenced was blood. Receptors originate from an older man in good health. Each CDR3 is given without its conserved first and last residue.

>TRBV12-3/TRBV12-4|TRBJ2-2
ASSRPTGELF
>TRBV13|TRBJ2-7
ASSLGQGSKDEQY
>TRBV12-3/TRBV12-4|TRBJ2-3
ASSAHRDRALTDTQY
>TRBV7-2|TRBJ1-6
ASSSDRTLH
>TRBV14|-
ASSLLAGAYNEQY
>TRBV28|TRBJ2-7
ASSFPSGTAYEQY
>TRBV7-2|TRBJ2-1
ASSLNSGGRNEQF
>TRBV5-1|TRBJ2-4
ASSSRDLAKNIQY
>TRBV29-1|TRBJ2-1
SVQTPKLAGVDEQF
>TRBV20-1|TRBJ1-6
SARAGQVDSPLH
>TRBV13|TRBJ2-7
ASSSAGSINDEQY
>TRBV7-2|TRBJ2-1
ASSFLQSSYNEQF
>TRBV20-1|TRBJ1-6
SVPAGVDNSPLH
>TRBV7-9|TRBJ1-2
ASSYDGGMFGYT
>TRBV12-3/TRBV12-4|TRBJ2-3
ASSSKLAGTQY
>TRBV7-2|TRBJ1-1
ASSLGQGKTEAF
>TRBV3-1|TRBJ2-5
ASSQNSGRQETQY
>TRBV7-9|TRBJ1-1
ASSPRMREREAF
>TRBV6-2/TRBV6-3|TRBJ1-1
ASRQLIGQGAMNTEAF
>TRBV28|TRBJ2-1
ASSFHKDSYNEQF
>TRBV10-2|TRBJ2-7
ASSALGLSYEQY
>TRBV9|TRBJ2-3
ASSASGGAMGTDTQY
>TRBV29-1|TRBJ2-4
SVEDGGREGHFSQY
>TRBV29-1|TRBJ1-2
SSQSPDAGNYGYT
>TRBV6-2/TRBV6-3|TRBJ2-4
ASSVPGLGNIQY
>TRBV20-1|TRBJ2-3
SAIWLGSGADTQY
>TRBV6-2/TRBV6-3|TRBJ1-2
ASSDRPGQDNNGYT
>TRBV20-1|-
SASYLAGKSSYNEQY
>TRBV29-1|TRBJ2-3
SASGTSTDTQY
>TRBV5-5|TRBJ2-3
ASSLDEVRSLTDTQY
>TRBV4-2|TRBJ2-5
ASSQHGTNTQETQY
>TRBV7-9|TRBJ1-4
ASSLGTAGGKLF
>TRBV20-1|TRBJ2-5
SARGGQVGGSQQY
>TRBV12-3/TRBV12-4|TRBJ1-1
ASRTQGNTEAF
>TRBV20-1|TRBJ2-7
SANGNLRSYEQY
>TRBV5-1|TRBJ2-2
ASSLDGAGGAGELF
>TRBV4-3|TRBJ1-2
ASSQYRTAMYGYT
>TRBV29-1|TRBJ2-1
SGEISYNEQF
>TRBV6-2/TRBV6-3|TRBJ2-7
ASSSWAYEQY
>TRBV7-9|TRBJ2-1
ASSLAVPGGPMGQF
>TRBV29-1|TRBJ2-1
SVEVPTSGRYNEQF
>TRBV5-1|TRBJ2-5
ASKDRVEETQY
>TRBV30|TRBJ2-7
AWSGDRATYEQY
>TRBV15|TRBJ2-5
ATSRDMVGEQY
>TRBV29-1|TRBJ1-2
SATENYGYT
>TRBV18|TRBJ2-3
ASSPGTSAADTQY
>TRBV7-3|TRBJ2-7
ASSLGAGPREQY
>TRBV11-2|TRBJ2-1
ASSLGSGPASGRYNEQF
>TRBV10-3|TRBJ2-5
AISAGTGEETQY
>TRBV7-2|TRBJ2-3
ASSLPRGRPDTQY
>TRBV6-2/TRBV6-3|TRBJ2-5
ASSAGGEETQY